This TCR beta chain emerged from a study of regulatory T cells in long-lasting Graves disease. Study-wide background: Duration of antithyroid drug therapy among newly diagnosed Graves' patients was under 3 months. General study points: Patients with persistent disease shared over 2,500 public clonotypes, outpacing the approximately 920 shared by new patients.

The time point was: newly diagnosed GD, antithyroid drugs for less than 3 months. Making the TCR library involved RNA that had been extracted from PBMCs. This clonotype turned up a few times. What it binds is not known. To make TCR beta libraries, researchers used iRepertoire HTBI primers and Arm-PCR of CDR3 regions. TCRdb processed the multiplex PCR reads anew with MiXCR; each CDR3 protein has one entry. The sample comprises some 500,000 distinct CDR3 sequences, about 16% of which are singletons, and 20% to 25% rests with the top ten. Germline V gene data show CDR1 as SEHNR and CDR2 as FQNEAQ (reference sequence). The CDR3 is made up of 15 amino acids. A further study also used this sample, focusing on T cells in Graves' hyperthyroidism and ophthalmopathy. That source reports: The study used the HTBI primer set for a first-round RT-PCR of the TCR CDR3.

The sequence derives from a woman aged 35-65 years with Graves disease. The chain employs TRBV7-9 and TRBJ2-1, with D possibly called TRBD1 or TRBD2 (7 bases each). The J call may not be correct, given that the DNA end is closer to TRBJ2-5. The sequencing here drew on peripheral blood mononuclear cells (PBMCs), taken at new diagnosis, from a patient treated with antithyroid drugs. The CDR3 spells CASSFLQGGLETQYF. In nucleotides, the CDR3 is TGTGCCAGCAGCTTCCTCCAGGGGGGGTTAGAGACCCAGTACTTC.